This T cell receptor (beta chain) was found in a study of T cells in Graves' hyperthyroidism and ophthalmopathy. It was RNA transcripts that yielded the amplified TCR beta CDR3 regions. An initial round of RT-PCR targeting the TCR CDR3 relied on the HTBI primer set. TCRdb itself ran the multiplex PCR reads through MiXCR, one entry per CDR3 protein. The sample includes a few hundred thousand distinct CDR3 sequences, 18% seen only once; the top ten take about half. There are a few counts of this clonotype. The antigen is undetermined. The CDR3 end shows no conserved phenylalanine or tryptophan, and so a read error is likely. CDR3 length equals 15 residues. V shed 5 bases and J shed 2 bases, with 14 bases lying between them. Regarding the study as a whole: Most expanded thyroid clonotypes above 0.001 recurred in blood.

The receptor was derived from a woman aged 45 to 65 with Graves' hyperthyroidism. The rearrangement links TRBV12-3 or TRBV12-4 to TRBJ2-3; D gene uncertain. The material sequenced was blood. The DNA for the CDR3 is TGTGCCAGCAGTCCTAGGGATACCATCACAGATACGCAGTATCTT. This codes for CASSPRDTITDTQYL.